The source of this TCR beta chain is a study of blood T cell repertoires in COVID-19. CDR3 length: 12 residues. Germline lookup yields CDR1 GTSNPN and CDR2 SVGIG (reference sequence). V lost 1 base to trimming and J lost 5 bases, with 3 bases between them. The assay was immunoSEQ multiplex PCR, and TCRdb's table has in-frame clones only and misses some. The top ten hold 1.4% to 1.5% of the sample, which has tens of thousands of clones, about 86% seen once. This clone has just one count. V gene TRBV30 combines with J gene TRBJ1-6; D remains unclear. The material sequenced was peripheral blood. The sequence came from a woman aged 60 to 75 with acute or convalescent COVID-19. In DNA, the CDR3 is TGTGCCTGGAGTGCAAATAATTCACCCCTCCACTTT. This translates into CAWSANNSPLHF.